The rows below give T cell receptor beta chains drawn from one sample of a study of shared clonotypes between healthy human individuals. This table comes from immunoSEQ multiplex PCR, and its TCRdb copy is limited to in-frame clones, with some not included. There are 2,100,000 or so clones in the sample; 90% to 97% occur only once, and roughly 0.13% lies in the top ten. The specimen sequenced was naive CD4+ T cells sorted from blood. These receptors all come from a man between 18 and 35 years old in good health. Each CDR3 is given without its conserved first and last residue.

J gene: TRBJ2-7; V gene: TRBV19; CDR3 protein: ASRGRGLMDYEQY
J gene: TRBJ1-4; V gene: TRBV10-3; CDR3 protein: AKGLLNEKLF
J gene: TRBJ1-3; V gene: TRBV5-1; CDR3 protein: ASSPGQRQHTIY
J gene: TRBJ2-7; V gene: TRBV2; CDR3 protein: ASSEYRGTYEQY
J gene: TRBJ1-4; V gene: TRBV4-1; CDR3 protein: ASSQVKGATNEKLF
J gene: TRBJ2-5; V gene: TRBV5-4; CDR3 protein: ASSPDVQETQY
J gene: TRBJ2-3; V gene: TRBV29-1; CDR3 protein: SVVRTEAQY
J gene: TRBJ1-2; V gene: TRBV6-1; CDR3 protein: ASSGTGERGYGYT
J gene: TRBJ1-6; V gene: TRBV4-1; CDR3 protein: ASSQDWWNSPLH
J gene: TRBJ1-2; V gene: TRBV27; CDR3 protein: ASSRGAGGTYGYT
J gene: TRBJ1-5; V gene: TRBV2; CDR3 protein: ASSGDRDYSNQPQH
J gene: TRBJ1-6; V gene: TRBV7-2; CDR3 protein: ASSLLGPNSPLH
J gene: TRBJ2-5; V gene: TRBV29-1; CDR3 protein: SERVGRETQY
J gene: TRBJ1-1; V gene: TRBV4-3; CDR3 protein: ASSQDLTGAGNTEAF
J gene: TRBJ2-7; V gene: TRBV7-2; CDR3 protein: ASSASGTALYEQY
J gene: TRBJ2-3; V gene: TRBV5-1; CDR3 protein: ASSLRTGSTDTQY
J gene: TRBJ2-7; V gene: TRBV5-1; CDR3 protein: ASSFSGGEQY
J gene: TRBJ2-1; V gene: TRBV5-4; CDR3 protein: ASRHDPQNEQF
J gene: TRBJ2-5; V gene: TRBV11-2; CDR3 protein: ASSRVAGSGETQY
J gene: TRBJ2-1; V gene: TRBV30; CDR3 protein: ASVYNEQF
J gene: TRBJ1-5; V gene: TRBV6-1; CDR3 protein: ASNMDRDGNQPQH
J gene: TRBJ2-3; V gene: TRBV27; CDR3 protein: ASKRTGNTDTQY
J gene: TRBJ1-1; V gene: TRBV15; CDR3 protein: ATSRDRDSRPEAF
J gene: TRBJ2-7; V gene: TRBV29-1; CDR3 protein: SVEGSYEQY
J gene: TRBJ1-2; V gene: TRBV6-1; CDR3 protein: ASSVPDRLYGYT
J gene: TRBJ1-6; V gene: TRBV15; CDR3 protein: ATSRDSPGVNSPLH
J gene: TRBJ2-1; V gene: TRBV6-5; CDR3 protein: ASSRTEYNEQF
J gene: TRBJ1-4; V gene: TRBV5-1; CDR3 protein: ASRQGASTNEKLF
J gene: TRBJ2-3; V gene: TRBV11-1; CDR3 protein: ASSLGTGGTTDTQY
J gene: TRBJ2-3; V gene: TRBV7-3; CDR3 protein: ASSSGTNSTDTQY
J gene: TRBJ1-5; V gene: TRBV28; CDR3 protein: ASSLTGSLNNQPQH
J gene: TRBJ2-3; V gene: TRBV5-1; CDR3 protein: ASSLAAGPGDTQY
J gene: TRBJ2-1; V gene: TRBV4-1; CDR3 protein: ASSQDGTSGFNEQF
J gene: TRBJ1-3; V gene: TRBV10-3; CDR3 protein: AISPGQGTTIY
J gene: TRBJ1-1; V gene: TRBV30; CDR3 protein: AWGRRNTEAF
J gene: TRBJ1-2; V gene: TRBV5-1; CDR3 protein: ASSLEGGTNYGYT
J gene: TRBJ2-7; V gene: TRBV18; CDR3 protein: ASSLGAVSYEQY
J gene: TRBJ1-2; V gene: TRBV9; CDR3 protein: ASSPGTSTANYGYT
J gene: TRBJ1-5; V gene: TRBV5-6; CDR3 protein: ASSLGAGTGNQPQH
J gene: TRBJ1-3; V gene: TRBV6-5; CDR3 protein: ASRARLNSGNTIY
J gene: TRBJ2-7; V gene: TRBV27; CDR3 protein: ASSRRDINDYEQY
J gene: TRBJ2-4; V gene: TRBV5-6; CDR3 protein: ASSLWGALNIQY
J gene: TRBJ2-5; V gene: TRBV27; CDR3 protein: ASRITGYQETQY
J gene: TRBJ2-3; V gene: TRBV7-2; CDR3 protein: ASSTRTSGTDTQY
J gene: TRBJ2-5; V gene: TRBV28; CDR3 protein: ASSLGPGLETQY
J gene: TRBJ1-2; V gene: TRBV5-6; CDR3 protein: ASSLTEAGYT